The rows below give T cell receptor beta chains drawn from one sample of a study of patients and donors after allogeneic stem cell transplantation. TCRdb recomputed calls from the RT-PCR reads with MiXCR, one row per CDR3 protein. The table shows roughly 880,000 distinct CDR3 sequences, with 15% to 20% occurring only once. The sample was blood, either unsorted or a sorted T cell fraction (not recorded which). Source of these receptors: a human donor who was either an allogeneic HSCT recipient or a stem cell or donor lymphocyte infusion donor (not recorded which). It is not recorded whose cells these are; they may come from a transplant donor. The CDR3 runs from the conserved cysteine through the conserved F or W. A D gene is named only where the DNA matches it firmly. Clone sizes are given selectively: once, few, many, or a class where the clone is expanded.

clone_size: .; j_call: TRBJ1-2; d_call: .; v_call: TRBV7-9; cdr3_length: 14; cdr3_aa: CASSLVAGLVGYTF; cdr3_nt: TGTGCCAGCAGCTTAGTGGCGGGGTTGGTTGGCTACACCTTC
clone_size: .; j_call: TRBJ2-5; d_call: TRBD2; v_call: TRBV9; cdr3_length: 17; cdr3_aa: CASSVEPSGGAKATQYF; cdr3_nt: TGTGCCAGCAGCGTAGAGCCCAGCGGGGGGGCCAAAGCGACCCAGTACTTC
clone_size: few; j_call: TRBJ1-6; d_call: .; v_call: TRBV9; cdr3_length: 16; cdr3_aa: CASSVVGRGLNSPLHF; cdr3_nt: TGTGCCAGCAGCGTAGTGGGCAGGGGTCTTAATTCACCCCTCCACTTT
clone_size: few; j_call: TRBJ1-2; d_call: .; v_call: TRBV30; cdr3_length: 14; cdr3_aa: CARRGGKGLRGYTF; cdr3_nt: TGTGCCCGCCGGGGAGGGAAAGGGCTAAGGGGCTACACCTTC
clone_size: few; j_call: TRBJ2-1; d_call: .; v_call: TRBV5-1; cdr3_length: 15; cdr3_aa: CASSHRGPYYNEQFF; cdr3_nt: TGCGCCAGCAGCCACCGGGGGCCCTATTACAATGAGCAGTTCTTC
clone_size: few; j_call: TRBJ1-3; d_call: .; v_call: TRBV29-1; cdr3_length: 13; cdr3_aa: CSVRRSSGNTIYF; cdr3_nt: TGCAGCGTTCGGCGGTCCTCTGGAAACACCATATATTTT
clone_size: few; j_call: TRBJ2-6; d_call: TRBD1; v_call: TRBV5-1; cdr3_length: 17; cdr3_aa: CASSSGGQGSGANVLTF; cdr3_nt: TGCGCCAGCAGCTCGGGGGGACAGGGGTCTGGGGCCAACGTCCTGACTTTC
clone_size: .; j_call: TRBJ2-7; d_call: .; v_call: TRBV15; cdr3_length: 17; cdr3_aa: CATSRDVGEEVGYEQYF; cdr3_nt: TGTGCCACCAGCAGAGATGTGGGGGAGGAGGTGGGCTACGAGCAGTACTTC
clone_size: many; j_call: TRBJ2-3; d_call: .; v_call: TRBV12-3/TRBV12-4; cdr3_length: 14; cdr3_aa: CASSFRTSTDTQYF; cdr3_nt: TGTGCCAGCAGCTTCAGGACTAGCACAGATACGCAGTATTTT
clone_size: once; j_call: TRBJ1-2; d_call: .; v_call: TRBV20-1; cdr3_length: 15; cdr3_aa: CSASGSPRNNYGYTF; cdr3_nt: TGCAGTGCTAGTGGTAGTCCCCGGAATAACTATGGCTACACCTTC
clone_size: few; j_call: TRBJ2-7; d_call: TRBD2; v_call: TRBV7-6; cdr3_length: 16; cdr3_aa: CASSGEPLAEVREQYF; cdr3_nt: TGTGCCAGCAGCGGCGAGCCTCTAGCGGAGGTTCGCGAGCAGTACTTC
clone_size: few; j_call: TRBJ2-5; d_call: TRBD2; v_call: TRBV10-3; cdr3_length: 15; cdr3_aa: CASKGLAGLQETQYF; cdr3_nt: TGTGCCAGCAAGGGACTAGCGGGGCTTCAAGAGACCCAGTACTTC
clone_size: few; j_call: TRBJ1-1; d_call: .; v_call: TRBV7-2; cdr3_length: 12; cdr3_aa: CASSLRRPEAFF; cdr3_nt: TGTGCCAGCAGCTTACGGAGGCCTGAAGCTTTCTTT
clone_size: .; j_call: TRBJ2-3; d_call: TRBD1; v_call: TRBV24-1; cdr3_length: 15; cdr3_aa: CATSTGTGKTDTQYF; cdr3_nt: TGTGCCACCAGTACCGGGACAGGGAAGACAGATACGCAGTATTTT
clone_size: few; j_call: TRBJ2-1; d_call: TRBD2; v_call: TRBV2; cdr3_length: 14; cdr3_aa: CASGRLAGIYEQFF; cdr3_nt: TGTGCCAGCGGGCGGCTAGCGGGAATTTATGAGCAGTTCTTC
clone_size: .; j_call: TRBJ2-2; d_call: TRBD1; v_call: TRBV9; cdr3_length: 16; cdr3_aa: CASSAHRTGYTGELFF; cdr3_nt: TGTGCCAGCAGCGCCCACCGGACAGGCTACACCGGGGAGCTGTTTTTT
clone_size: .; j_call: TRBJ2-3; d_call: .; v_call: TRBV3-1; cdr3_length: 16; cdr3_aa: CASSQDTGSITDTQYF; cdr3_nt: TGTGCCAGCAGCCAAGATACAGGGTCTATAACAGATACGCAGTATTTT
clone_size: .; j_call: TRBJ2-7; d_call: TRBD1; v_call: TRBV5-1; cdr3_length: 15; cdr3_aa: CASSLGGTGLHEQYF; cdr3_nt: TGCGCCAGCAGCTTGGGGGGGACAGGGTTGCACGAGCAGTACTTC
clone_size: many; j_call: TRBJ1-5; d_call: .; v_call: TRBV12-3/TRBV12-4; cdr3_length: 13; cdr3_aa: CASSVQFNQPQHF; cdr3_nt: TGTGCCAGCAGCGTACAGTTCAATCAGCCCCAGCATTTT
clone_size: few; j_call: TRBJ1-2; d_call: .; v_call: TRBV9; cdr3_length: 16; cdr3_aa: CASSADWNLGVYGYTF; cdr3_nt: TGTGCCAGCAGCGCCGACTGGAACTTAGGGGTTTATGGCTACACCTTC
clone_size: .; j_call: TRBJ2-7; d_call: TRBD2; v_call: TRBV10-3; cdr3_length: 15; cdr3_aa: CAISDPTSGPYEQYF; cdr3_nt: TGTGCCATCAGTGACCCAACTAGCGGACCCTACGAGCAGTACTTC
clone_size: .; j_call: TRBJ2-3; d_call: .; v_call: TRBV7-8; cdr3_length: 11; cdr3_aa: CATKQKDTQYF; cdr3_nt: TGTGCCACCAAACAGAAGGATACGCAGTATTTT
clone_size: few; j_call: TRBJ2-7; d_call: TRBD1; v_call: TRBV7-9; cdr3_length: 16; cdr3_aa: CASSLGFGQDSYEQYF; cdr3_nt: TGTGCCAGCAGCTTAGGGTTCGGACAGGATTCCTACGAGCAGTACTTC
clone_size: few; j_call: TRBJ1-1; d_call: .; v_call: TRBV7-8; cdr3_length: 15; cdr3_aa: CASSWDTPGVTEAFF; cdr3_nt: TGTGCCAGCAGCTGGGACACTCCGGGGGTTACTGAAGCTTTCTTT
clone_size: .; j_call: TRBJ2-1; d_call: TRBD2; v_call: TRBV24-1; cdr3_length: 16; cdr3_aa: CATSDLGTSGRNEQFF; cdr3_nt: TGTGCCACCAGTGATTTGGGGACTAGCGGGAGAAATGAGCAGTTCTTC
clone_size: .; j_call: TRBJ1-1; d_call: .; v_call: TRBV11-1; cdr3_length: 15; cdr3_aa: CASSLEGGTNTEAFF; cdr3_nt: TGTGCCAGCAGCTTAGAAGGAGGCACCAACACTGAAGCTTTCTTT
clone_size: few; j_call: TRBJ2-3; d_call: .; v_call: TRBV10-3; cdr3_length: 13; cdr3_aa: CAVSPGKTDTQYF; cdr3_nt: TGTGCCGTCTCACCGGGGAAGACAGATACGCAGTATTTT
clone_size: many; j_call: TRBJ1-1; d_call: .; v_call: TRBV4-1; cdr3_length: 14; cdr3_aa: CASSHPTVYTEAFF; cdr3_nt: TGCGCCAGCAGCCATCCGACAGTTTACACTGAAGCTTTCTTT
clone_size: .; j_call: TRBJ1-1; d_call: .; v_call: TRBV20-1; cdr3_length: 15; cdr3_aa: CSARQPIRPNTEAFF; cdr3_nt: TGCAGTGCTAGGCAGCCTATCAGGCCGAACACTGAAGCTTTCTTT
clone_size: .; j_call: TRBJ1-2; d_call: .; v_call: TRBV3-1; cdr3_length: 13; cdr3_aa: CASSPRRGDGYTF; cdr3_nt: TGTGCCAGCAGCCCGAGGAGAGGGGATGGCTACACCTTC
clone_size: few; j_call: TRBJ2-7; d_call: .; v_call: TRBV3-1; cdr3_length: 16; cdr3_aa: CASSHLPGSSLDEQYF; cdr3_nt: TGTGCCAGCAGCCACCTCCCCGGGAGCAGCCTAGACGAGCAGTACTTC
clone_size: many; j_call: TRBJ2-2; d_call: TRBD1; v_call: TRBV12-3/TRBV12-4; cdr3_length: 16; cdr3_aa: CASSPTTGTASGELFF; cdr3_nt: TGTGCCAGCAGCCCGACCACCGGGACAGCCAGCGGGGAGCTGTTTTTT
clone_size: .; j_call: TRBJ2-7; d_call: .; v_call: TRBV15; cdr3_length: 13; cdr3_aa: CATSRSWGYEQYF; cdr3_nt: TGTGCCACCAGCAGATCCTGGGGCTACGAGCAGTACTTC
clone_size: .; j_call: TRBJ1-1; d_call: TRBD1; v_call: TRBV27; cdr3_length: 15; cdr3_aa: CASSTMTGGLTEAFF; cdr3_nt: TGTGCCAGCAGCACTATGACAGGGGGCTTAACTGAAGCTTTCTTT
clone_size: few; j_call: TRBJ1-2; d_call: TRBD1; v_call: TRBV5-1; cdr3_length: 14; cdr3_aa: CASSARGGSDGYTF; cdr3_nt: TGCGCCAGCAGCGCTCGAGGGGGCTCGGACGGCTACACCTTC
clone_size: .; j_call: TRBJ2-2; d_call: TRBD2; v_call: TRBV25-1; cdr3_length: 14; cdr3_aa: CASSVTAGPGELFF; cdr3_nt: TGTGCCAGCAGTGTTACAGCGGGGCCCGGGGAGCTGTTTTTT
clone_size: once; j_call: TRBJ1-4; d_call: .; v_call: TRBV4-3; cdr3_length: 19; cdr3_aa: CASSQRLMSGTGTNEKLFF; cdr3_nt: TGCGCCAGCAGCCAAAGACTAATGTCTGGGACGGGGACTAATGAAAAACTGTTTTTT
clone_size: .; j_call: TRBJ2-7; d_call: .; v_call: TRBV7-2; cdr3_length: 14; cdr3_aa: CASSLVRLRDEQYF; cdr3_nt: TGTGCCAGCAGCTTAGTTAGGCTAAGGGACGAGCAGTACTTC
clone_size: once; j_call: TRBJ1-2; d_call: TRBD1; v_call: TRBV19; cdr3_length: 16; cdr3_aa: CASSIDGGTDLYGYTF; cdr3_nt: TGTGCCAGTAGTATTGACGGGGGGACAGACCTCTATGGCTACACCTTC
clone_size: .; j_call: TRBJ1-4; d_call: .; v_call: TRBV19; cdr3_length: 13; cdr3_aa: CASSMRRWEKLFF; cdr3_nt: TGTGCCAGTAGTATGCGTCGGTGGGAAAAACTGTTTTTT
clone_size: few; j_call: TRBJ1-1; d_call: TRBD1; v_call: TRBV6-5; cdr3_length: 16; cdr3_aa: CASSYRRTGAFTEAFF; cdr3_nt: TGTGCCAGCAGTTACAGGCGAACAGGGGCCTTTACTGAAGCTTTCTTT
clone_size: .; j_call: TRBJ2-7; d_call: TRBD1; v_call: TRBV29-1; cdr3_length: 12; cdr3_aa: CSVDSGGGEQYF; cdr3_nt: TGCAGCGTTGATTCAGGGGGCGGCGAGCAGTACTTC
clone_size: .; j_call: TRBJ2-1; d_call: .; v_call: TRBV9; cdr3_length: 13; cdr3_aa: CASSFRDIDEQFF; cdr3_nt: TGTGCCAGCAGCTTCCGGGACATCGATGAGCAGTTCTTC
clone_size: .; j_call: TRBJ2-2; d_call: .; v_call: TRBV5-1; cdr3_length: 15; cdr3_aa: CASKGSSREAGELFF; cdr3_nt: TGCGCCAGCAAGGGGAGCTCTAGGGAGGCCGGGGAGCTGTTTTTT
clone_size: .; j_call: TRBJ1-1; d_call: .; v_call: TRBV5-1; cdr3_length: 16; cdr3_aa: CASSLRVRGLNTEAFF; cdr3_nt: TGCGCCAGCAGCTTAAGGGTCAGGGGCCTGAACACTGAAGCTTTCTTT
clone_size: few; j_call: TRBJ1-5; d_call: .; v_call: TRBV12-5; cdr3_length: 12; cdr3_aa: CASGLSPQPQHF; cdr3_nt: TGTGCTAGTGGTTTATCACCCCAGCCCCAGCATTTT
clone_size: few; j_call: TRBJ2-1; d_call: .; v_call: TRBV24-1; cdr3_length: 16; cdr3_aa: CATSDLQGWGDNEQFF; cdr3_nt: TGTGCCACCAGTGATTTGCAAGGTTGGGGAGACAATGAGCAGTTCTTC
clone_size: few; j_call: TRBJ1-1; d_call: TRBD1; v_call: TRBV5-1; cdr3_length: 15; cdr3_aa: CASSGRGPVGTEAFF; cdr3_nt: TGCGCCAGCAGCGGCAGGGGGCCGGTGGGAACTGAAGCTTTCTTT
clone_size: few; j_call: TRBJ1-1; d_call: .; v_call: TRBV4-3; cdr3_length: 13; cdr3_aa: CASSQGEGTEAFF; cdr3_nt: TGCGCCAGCAGCCAAGGTGAGGGCACTGAAGCTTTCTTT
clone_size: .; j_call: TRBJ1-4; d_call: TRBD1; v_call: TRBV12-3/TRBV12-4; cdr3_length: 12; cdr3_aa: CASSHRGEKLFF; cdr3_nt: TGTGCCAGCAGCCACAGGGGCGAAAAACTGTTTTTT
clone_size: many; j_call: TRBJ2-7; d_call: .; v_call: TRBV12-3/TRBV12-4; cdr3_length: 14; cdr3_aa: CASSFVASSYEQYF; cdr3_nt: TGTGCCAGCAGTTTCGTGGCTAGCTCCTACGAGCAGTACTTC
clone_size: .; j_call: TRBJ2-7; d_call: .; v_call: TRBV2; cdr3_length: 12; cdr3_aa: CASRPGAYEQYF; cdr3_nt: TGTGCCAGCCGGCCGGGAGCCTACGAGCAGTACTTC
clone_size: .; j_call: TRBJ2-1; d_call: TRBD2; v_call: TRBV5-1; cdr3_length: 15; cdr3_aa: CASSLEGLAGSEQFF; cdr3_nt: TGCGCCAGCAGCTTGGAGGGACTAGCGGGGAGTGAGCAGTTCTTC
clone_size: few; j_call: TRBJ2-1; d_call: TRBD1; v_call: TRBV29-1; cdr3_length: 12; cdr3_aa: CSGNRGKIEQFF; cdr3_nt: TGCAGCGGAAACAGGGGCAAAATTGAGCAGTTCTTC
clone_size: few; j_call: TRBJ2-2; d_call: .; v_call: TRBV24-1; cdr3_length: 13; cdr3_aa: CATSEGNTGELFF; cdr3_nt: TGTGCCACCAGTGAGGGGAACACCGGGGAGCTGTTTTTT